This T cell receptor beta chain was recorded in a study of identical twins (dated by TCRdb to 2015 to 2016). The study in broad terms: TCR alpha and beta repertoires from monozygotic twins, unrelated adults of various ages and cord blood were deep-sequenced to test whether fetal clonotypes persist. Replicate twin experiments were performed at different times using different library preparation protocols to rule out contamination. Beyond this particular receptor, the publication reports: Out-of-frame TCR alpha sharing in monozygotic twins was systematically underestimated by recombination models, whereas sharing between unrelated individuals was in agreement with the recombination models. Conclusions relied on cross-sectional statistical analysis, since the same donors could not be followed over many years. Fewer insertions were carried by abundant cord blood beta clonotypes, a similar but weaker trend appeared in young adult naive repertoires, and no such trend appeared in memory repertoires. Invariant T cells such as MAIT and iNKT could partly confound zero-insertion analyses, although diverse VJ usage argued against such confounding for most clonotypes. A weaker excess of twin sharing was found in beta out-of-frame sequences because the signal-to-noise ratio was lowered by fewer shared sequences. Compared with coincidental sharing between unrelated individuals, out-of-frame TCR alpha sequences shared between twins showed an excess of sequences with low generation probability.

All donors were healthy Caucasians. The twin cohort consisted of three pairs of female monozygotic twins, all aged roughly 18 to 30 years. Peripheral blood mononuclear cells were used as the source from which RNA for TCR libraries was isolated. In the germline V gene, CDR1 corresponds to MGHRA and CDR2 to YSYEKL. Relative to germline, V is 0 bases shorter and J is 3 bases shorter, with 6 bases between their ends. Taken from cysteine to phenylalanine, the CDR3 has 14 residues. Only the CDR3 part of the read is kept: 42 bases, read in frame from the first base. The library was obtained by 5' RACE. Sequencing relied on an Illumina HiSeq 2000. A universal primer binding site was introduced by template switching, and a unique molecular identifier was present in the final cDNA, enabling accurate counting of TCR cDNA molecules. Specific primers in the conserved constant-segment region were used to synthesize first-strand cDNA for the TCR alpha and beta chains. To control for contamination, each cDNA library was double barcoded with a SMART-Mk sample barcode plus Illumina barcodes. TruSeq adapter sequences, together with Illumina sample barcodes, were added in two successive PCR steps. The TCR alpha and beta cDNA libraries were sequenced on the Illumina HiSeq platform using custom primers. The study's processing was this. Unique molecular identifiers were extracted from raw reads with MiGEC, and CDR3 positions were determined with MiXCR. For each individual, recombination models were inferred using an EM algorithm with the repgenHMM and IGoR tools. The tcR package in R was used for shared clonotype analysis, with sharing normalized by the product of cloneset sizes. To study raw recombination free of thymic and clonal selection effects, out-of-frame nonproductive sequences were analyzed. TCRdb reprocessing: public reads trimmed at Q25 with fastp, clones called with MiXCR, in-frame beta chains kept. Merged by CDR3 protein, the rows form single entries marked with the most common genes and DNA. The V and J calls come from TCRdb's annotation, not from the publication. The sample profile shows some 730,000 distinct CDR3 sequences; 15% to 20% of them were found once. The biggest ten clones account for around 13% of the sample.

On this clonotype itself: No antigen is known for it. No much larger clone exists at a distance of one base, and base qualities are not known.

Separately, the same data were catalogued under a study of T cells expressing NK-cell markers. The second study's authors report: Three sorted T-cell subsets (CD3+CD56+NKG2C+, CD3+CD56+NKG2C- and CD3+CD56-NKG2C+) from 7 to 9 donors had their TCR beta-chain repertoires profiled. Among the eight sequenced donors, seven were HCMV-seropositive and one was HCMV-seronegative. In several experiments an anti-gammadeltaTCR antibody was added to restrict sorting to alphabetaTCR-expressing T cells. In a handful of donors, the dominant CD3+CD56+NKG2C+ clonotypes were among the top 10 CD8+ clonotypes and accounted for roughly 1.0-7.0% of CD8+ T cells. Those dominant clonotypes were again the most abundant among CD3+CD56-NKG2C+ cells in a handful of donors, at roughly 25-60.1%. It remained unclear whether the expanded NKG2C-expressing T cell clones were specific for HCMV antigens. Randomly selected healthy volunteers, three men and five women, were used as the eight sequenced donors. HCMV-specific IgG was detected in serum with a commercial ELISA kit to determine HCMV serostatus. Bulk peripheral blood T-cell repertoires were additionally sequenced from unsorted PBMC for several donors. Reads were demultiplexed and grouped by UMI with MIGEC, and clonotypes were assembled and quantified with MiTCR. Only TCR cDNA sequences supported by at least two reads were kept to exclude erroneous sequences. Downstream repertoire analysis used the tcR package, and clonotypes were matched across fractions by CDR3 nucleotide sequence plus V segment. VDJmatch was used to annotate antigen specificity against VDJdb, with one amino acid substitution allowed in CDR3.

This chain is built from TRBV4-1 and TRBJ1-5, with an unclear D gene assignment. The receptor comes from a woman aged 18-29 years in good health. The sample was PBMCs. The CDR3 has the sequence CASSQDILNQPQHF. The DNA sequence follows: TGCGCCAGCAGCCAAGATATACTCAATCAGCCCCAGCATTTT.